These 23 T cell receptor beta chains share one sample of origin, sequenced in a study of T cell responses to AZD1222 COVID-19 vaccine. Clones were sequenced by immunoSEQ multiplex PCR, and TCRdb holds only the in-frame ones, with some missing. The profile shows about 140,000 clones, approximately 90% of them singletons. Specimen: peripheral blood, collected on day 0 of AZD1222 vaccination. All receptors come from an adult in good health.

The rearrangement joins TRBV6-6 to TRBJ2-1; the D gene is possibly TRBD1 (5 bases). The V end lost 6 bases, the J end lost 9 bases, and 9 bases lay between the germline ends. Germline V gene sequence: CDR1 MNHNY, CDR2 SVGAGI (reference sequence). The CDR3 contains 11 residues. CDR3 nucleotide sequence: TGTGCCAGCAGCCTGGGGCTTGAGCAGTTCTTC. As protein: CASSLGLEQFF.

The chain joins TRBV15 to TRBJ1-6, with TRBD1 as a possible D gene (5 bases). Deletions cut 0 bases from V and 8 bases from J, with 17 bases between. Per germline, CDR1 LNHNV and CDR2 YYDKDF (reference sequence). The CDR3 covers 17 residues. The DNA for the CDR3 is TGTGCCACCAGCAGAGATGGGGGAGCCAGGCCGGATTCACCCCTCCACTTT. Its protein product is CATSRDGGARPDSPLHF. The whole variable domain, remainder taken from reference TRBV15 and TRBJ1-6, is DAMVIQNPRYQVTQFGKPVTLSCSQTLNHNVMYWYQQKSSQAPKLLFHYYDKDFNNEADTPDNFQSRRPNTSFCFLDIRSPGLGDTAMYLCATSRDGGARPDSPLHFGNGTRLTVT.

This chain links TRBV28 with TRBJ1-3; possible D gene TRBD1, 5 bases. V gave up 3 bases and J gave up 0 bases, with 18 bases separating them. This CDR3 contains 18 residues. Germline CDR1 is MDHEN and CDR2 is SYDVKM. The CDR3 DNA follows: TGTGCCAGCAGTTTCCGAGTGGGGCCGAGGGGCTCTGGAAACACCATATATTTT. It is translated as CASSFRVGPRGSGNTIYF.

J is TRBJ2-2 and V is TRBV11-1; no definite D call. CDR3 size: 12 residues. Trimming took off 5 bases at V and 5 bases at J, with 6 bases between the two ends. Germline values: CDR1 SGHAT, CDR2 FQDESV (reference sequence). The CDR3 protein is CASSLGTGELFF. DNA for the CDR3: TGTGCCAGCAGCCTTGGAACCGGGGAGCTGTTTTTT.

J is TRBJ2-2 and V is TRBV27, with 10 bases lining up with TRBD1. CDR1 and CDR2 (germline): MNHEY, SMNVEV (reference sequence). The CDR3 totals 16 residues. V trimming: 7 bases; J trimming: 1 base; junction bases outside the gene matches: 6. The CDR3 DNA follows: TGTGCCAGCAACAGACAGGGGGCGCAGAACACCGGGGAGCTGTTTTTT. This gives the protein CASNRQGAQNTGELFF.

CDR3 coding DNA: TGTGCCAGCAGTTACCTGGGACAGGGGAGAGGCTACACCTTC. Its protein is CASSYLGQGRGYTF. V and J are TRBV6-5 and TRBJ1-2; 10 positions match TRBD1. The length of the CDR3 is 14 residues. The trim removed 2 bases at V and 8 bases at J, leaving 5 bases unmatched. Germline lookup yields CDR1 MNHEY and CDR2 SVGAGI.

The chain joins TRBV5-1 to TRBJ2-1; 12 bases line up with TRBD2. The CDR3 has 13 amino acids. With 6 bases clipped from V and 8 bases from J, the junction kept 3 bases outside the gene matches. Germline V lookup: CDR1 SGHRS, CDR2 YFSETQ. The CDR3 sequence: CASKLAGGHEQFF. The CDR3 bases are TGCGCCAGCAAACTAGCGGGAGGTCATGAGCAGTTCTTC.

The chain employs TRBV3-1 (or the pseudogene TRBV3-2) and TRBJ2-7; 8 positions agree with TRBD1. Trimming took 3 bases from V and 3 from J; bases not matched to a gene: 7. CDR1 and CDR2 from the germline V gene are LGHDT and YNNKEL (reference sequence). CDR3 size: 15 residues. The CDR3 DNA sequence: TGTGCCAGCAGCCACGGGGACAGGATGATCTACGAGCAGTACTTC. The encoded protein is CASSHGDRMIYEQYF.

This chain joins TRBV7-9 and TRBJ2-1, with TRBD2 matching over 13 bases. The CDR3 spans 15 residues. The J segment lost 7 bases and the V segment lost 5 bases, leaving 5 bases of the junction unmatched. Germline lookup yields CDR1 SEHNR and CDR2 FQNEAQ (reference sequence). CDR3 nucleotides: TGTGCCAGCAGCACACTAGCGGGAGGGACGAATGAGCAGTTCTTC. It yields the protein CASSTLAGGTNEQFF.

The chain couples TRBV7-2 to TRBJ2-3; no firm D call. CDR1 is SGHTA, CDR2 FQGNSA, per germline. CDR3 length: 14 amino acids. Trimming took 3 bases from V and 0 from J, leaving 7 bases between them. The chain's CDR3 is CASSLDGSTDTQYF. CDR3 nucleotides: TGTGCCAGCAGCTTGGATGGGAGCACAGATACGCAGTATTTT.

V is TRBV7-9 and J is TRBJ2-7, with D maybe TRBD1 (5 bases). Germline V CDR1 and CDR2: SEHNR, FQNEAQ (reference sequence). CDR3 length equals 14 residues. The ends were cut back, 4 bases at V and 3 bases at J, with 13 bases in the middle. The CDR3 sequence: CASSSPWGVYEQYF. The CDR3, as DNA: TGTGCCAGCAGCTCCCCGTGGGGCGTCTACGAGCAGTACTTC.

This chain joins TRBV7-9 and TRBJ1-1, with D maybe TRBD1 (6 bases). This CDR3 region has 15 residues. Deletions cut 2 bases from V and 7 bases from J, with 17 bases between. Per germline, CDR1 SEHNR and CDR2 FQNEAQ (reference sequence). The DNA for the CDR3 is TGTGCCAGCAGCTTATTTCTGACAGGATACTTTGAAGCTTTCTTT. It codes for CASSLFLTGYFEAFF.

The genes are TRBV5-1 and TRBJ2-7; either TRBD1 or TRBD2 may fit D (5 bases each). The germline gives CDR1 SGHRS, CDR2 YFSETQ. V dropped 0 bases and J dropped 3 bases, with 16 bases sitting between them. The CDR3 has 16 residues. The CDR3 nucleotides are TGCGCCAGCAGCTTGGTGTGGGACGTCCCCTTCTACGAGCAGTACTTC. It translates to CASSLVWDVPFYEQYF.

The V gene is TRBV3-1 (or the pseudogene TRBV3-2), the J gene TRBJ1-5, with a weak D call TRBD1 (6 bases). The V and J ends lost 3 bases and 4 bases respectively, with 10 bases between them. CDR3 length: 14 residues. Germline values: CDR1 LGHDT, CDR2 YNNKEL (reference sequence). Here the CDR3 DNA reads TGTGCCAGCAGCCACAGGGGAGGTAATCAGCCCCAGCATTTT. Residues: CASSHRGGNQPQHF.

V usage is TRBV11-2 and J usage is TRBJ1-2; TRBD1 aligns across 8 bases. The CDR3 spans 17 residues. Losses at the gene ends were 4 bases for V and 7 bases for J; bases not matched to a gene: 17. Germline V gene sequence: CDR1 SGHAT, CDR2 FQNNGV. Here the CDR3 DNA reads TGTGCCAGCAGCTCCCGATACCTCCCTGGACAGGGACCTGGCTACACCTTC. Translating it yields CASSSRYLPGQGPGYTF.

The chain links TRBV7-9 to TRBJ2-5, with D unresolved. Germline CDR1 SEHNR, CDR2 FQNEAQ (reference sequence). CDR3 length: 16 residues. The ends were cut back, 2 bases at V and 5 bases at J, with 18 bases in the middle. As DNA, the CDR3 is TGTGCCAGCAGCTTAAGTCTTAGGCCCACCGGGGAGACCCAGTACTTC. Translated: CASSLSLRPTGETQYF.

The chain uses TRBV12-3 or TRBV12-4 and TRBJ1-2; D gene ambiguous. The CDR3 runs 13 residues. Between the trimmed V and J ends, which lost 5 bases and 3 bases, there was a span of 10 bases. CDR3 sequence reads: CASSLGLDYGYTF. The CDR3, as DNA: TGTGCCAGCAGTCTGGGTCTCGACTATGGCTACACCTTC.

This clone was observed a handful of times. The CDR3: CASSSDRSETQYF. CDR3 bases: TGTGCCAGCAGCTCGGACCGGAGCGAGACCCAGTACTTC. The rearrangement links TRBV27 to TRBJ2-5; no definite D call. The V gene's germline CDR1 is MNHEY and CDR2 SMNVEV (reference sequence). The CDR3 is 13 amino acids. V was shortened by 6 bases and J by 5 bases, with 13 bases between the two germline ends.

This clone was seen only once. The chain combines TRBV10-3 with TRBJ1-6; 10 positions match TRBD1. The CDR3 is 16 amino acids. V lost 2 bases, J lost 7 bases, and 5 bases stayed unmatched. Germline V gene lookup returns CDR1 ENHRY and CDR2 SYGVKD. DNA for the CDR3: TGTGCCATCAGTGAGCAGGAGGGACAGGGGAATTCACCCCTCCACTTT. Protein: CAISEQEGQGNSPLHF.

This chain uses TRBV4-2 with TRBJ2-6, with TRBD2 identical over 15 bases. The junction had 4 bases not matched to a gene; V was cut back by 0 bases and J by 1 base. The CDR3 has 20 amino acids. Per the germline V gene, CDR1 is LGHNA and CDR2 is YNFKEQ. The CDR3 reads CASSQDPGLAGGSGANVLTF. The CDR3 coding sequence is TGTGCCAGCAGCCAAGACCCTGGACTAGCGGGAGGGTCTGGGGCCAACGTCCTGACTTTC.

The rearrangement joins TRBV18 to TRBJ2-2, with D possibly matching TRBD2 (5 bases). V was cut by 0 bases and J by 7 bases, with 18 bases left in between. Per the germline V gene, CDR1 is KGHSH and CDR2 is LQKENI. This CDR3 contains 17 residues. The CDR3 reads CASSPPGLRGFGGELFF. For the CDR3, the DNA is TGTGCCAGCTCACCACCGGGTCTCAGAGGGTTTGGCGGGGAGCTGTTTTTT.

CDR3 amino acids: CASRIDPGNTEAFF. CDR3 bases: TGTGCCAGCCGAATAGACCCGGGAAACACTGAAGCTTTCTTT. This chain connects TRBV6-5 to TRBJ1-1; D ambiguous. Germline values: CDR1 MNHEY, CDR2 SVGAGI. This CDR3 region has 14 residues. V lost 8 bases and J lost 2, with 15 bases in between.

J is TRBJ2-1 and V is TRBV3-1 (or the pseudogene TRBV3-2); D may correspond to TRBD1 or TRBD2 (6 bases each). V lost 2 bases to trimming and J lost 14 bases, with 13 bases between them. Germline assignment: CDR1 LGHDT and CDR2 YNNKEL (reference sequence). This CDR3 is built from 12 residues. The CDR3 here is CASSQIRGQEFF. Here the CDR3 DNA reads TGTGCCAGCAGCCAAATCCGGGGGCAGGAGTTCTTC.